This T cell receptor beta chain was found in a study of beta chain features in type 1 diabetes. Study as a whole: Healthy donors, compared against patients, showed similar age, gender and cell yields. Overall study results and limits: Compared with healthy donors, patients appeared to share more similar naive, central memory and regulatory TCRB repertoires.

Points on this clone: Antigen: not known.

Expressed TCRB transcripts were sequenced because the entire RNA isolate underwent reverse transcription. Sequencing produced, on average, approximately 1.01 million reads for the stem cell-like memory T cell samples. Measured with immunoSEQ multiplex PCR; TCRdb has only the in-frame clones, and not every one. The table shows some 100,000 clones, with roughly 40% occurring only once. Looked up from germline, CDR1 is SEHNR and CDR2 is FQNEAQ (reference sequence). The CDR3 has 13 residues. V dropped 2 bases and J dropped 6 bases, with 9 bases sitting between them. Cells sorted by CD45RO/CCR7/CD25/CD127/CD95/CD27 comprised CD4+ naive, central memory, regulatory and stem cell-like memory cells.

Specimen: stem cell memory CD4+ T cells from blood. V usage is TRBV7-9 and J usage is TRBJ2-3, with no clear D. The TCR originated in a woman aged 18-29 years in good health. The CDR3 bases are TGTGCCAGCAGCTTACCCCCGAGGGATACGCAGTATTTT. Amino acids: CASSLPPRDTQYF.